This T cell receptor beta chain came from a study of T cells in Graves' hyperthyroidism and ophthalmopathy. TCR beta CDR3 regions were amplified from RNA. Carried out on the TCR CDR3, a first-round RT-PCR used the HTBI primer set. MiXCR, applied by TCRdb to the multiplex PCR reads, yields one record per CDR3 protein. The table includes some 440,000 distinct CDR3 sequences, about 15% detected once. The study's findings and limits: Most thyroid clonotypes that were expanded above 0.001 also turned up in blood. Researchers report that a 13 V-J model separated ophthalmopathy from stable hyperthyroidism.

Between the trimmed V and J ends, which lost 0 bases and 1 base, there was a span of 14 bases. The CDR3 length is 17 residues. Germline V CDR1 and CDR2: LGHNA, YNFKEQ. Participants, patients aged 18 to 65, had newly diagnosed hyperthyroidism with a duration under 2 months. Using about 10 ml of fresh peripheral blood, PBMCs were prepared. Notes on this clonotype: Antigen unknown.

The sample consisted of blood. This chain connects TRBV4-2 to TRBJ2-3; the D is unclear. The TCR sequence derives from a woman between 18 and 29 years old with Graves' hyperthyroidism. This CDR3 is CASSQDMEGWGTDTQYF. DNA for the CDR3: TGTGCCAGCAGCCAAGATATGGAAGGATGGGGCACAGATACGCAGTATTTT.